The 5 T cell receptor beta chains below all came from one sample that was sequenced in a study of cytomegalovirus exposure and HLA in healthy donors. PCR primers comprised 60 Vbeta and 13 Jbeta primers. Method: immunoSEQ multiplex PCR; TCRdb's copy keeps in-frame clones and lacks some. The table records 150,000 to 250,000 clones, roughly 85% of them present only once. Sequenced: PBMCs. These receptors were collected from a woman aged 25 to 39 in good health and CMV-seropositive.

The table lists this clone with a count of one. This rearrangement joins TRBV6-6 to TRBJ1-5, with D hard to call. The CDR3 contains 13 residues. CDR1 MNHNY and CDR2 SVGAGI come from the germline V gene (reference sequence). The V gene lost 6 bases and the J gene lost 6 bases, with 12 bases spanning the gap. The CDR3: CASSSLVRQPQHF. The CDR3 coding sequence is TGTGCCAGCAGCTCCCTGGTGCGTCAGCCCCAGCATTTT.

This chain's CDR3 is CASSPTGLGNTEAFF. The CDR3 DNA follows: TGTGCCAGCAGCCCAACGGGATTGGGGAACACTGAAGCTTTCTTT. The J gene is TRBJ1-1, the V gene TRBV7-9; D unclear. The CDR3 sequence is 15 residues long. CDR1 and CDR2 (germline): SEHNR, FQNEAQ (reference sequence). Trimming removed 5 bases from V and 1 base from J, with 14 bases in between.

This sequence joins TRBV25-1 and TRBJ1-2; D is perhaps TRBD1 (5 bases). The V and J ends lost 6 bases and 2 bases respectively, with 10 bases between them. CDR3 length equals 13 residues. Germline loops: CDR1 MGHDK, CDR2 SYGVNS. CDR3 coding DNA: TGTGCCAGCAGATACTCAGGGAACTATGGCTACACCTTC. This sequence encodes CASRYSGNYGYTF.

In this sample, this clone turned up a few times. The same CDR3 also results from other DNA sequences found in this sample. V is TRBV4-3 and J is TRBJ2-6; perhaps TRBD1 as D (5 bases). Trimming pared 0 bases from V and 2 bases from J, leaving 8 bases between. This CDR3 region has 16 residues. Germline V lookup: CDR1 LGHNA, CDR2 YSLEER. The CDR3: CASSQERGTGANVLTF. The CDR3 DNA follows: TGCGCCAGCAGCCAAGAAAGGGGAACTGGGGCCAACGTCCTGACTTTC.

The gene calls are TRBV29-1 and TRBJ1-2, with 8 bases matching TRBD1. CDR3 length: 11 amino acids. J was trimmed by 8 bases and V by 5 bases; bases with no gene match: 4. Germline-derived CDR1 and CDR2 are SQVTM and ANQGSEA. The CDR3 protein is CSVTWTGGYTF. The DNA for the CDR3 is TGCAGCGTTACCTGGACAGGGGGCTACACCTTC.